The present T cell receptor (beta chain) was sequenced within a study of T cell responses to AZD1222 COVID-19 vaccine. The data were produced by immunoSEQ multiplex PCR, yet TCRdb's version contains in-frame clones alone and is incomplete. Of about 120,000 clones listed, around 92% were seen once; the top ten hold 11% to 15%. With respect to this clone: Its antigen is not known.

Germline CDR1 and CDR2: MDHEN and SYDVKM. Trimming stripped 6 bases from V and 3 bases from J, with 18 bases between. The CDR3 has 15 residues. Study-wide results and caveats: Among those given AZD1222, only five or six were seropositive at baseline.

This specimen was peripheral blood, taken on day 0 of AZD1222 vaccination. The chain recombines TRBV28 with TRBJ2-7, with a weak D call TRBD1 (6 bases). This clonotype originated in an adult in good health. CDR3 protein: CASRPNRDPGYEQYF. In DNA form, the CDR3 reads TGTGCCAGCAGACCTAACAGGGATCCTGGCTACGAGCAGTACTTC.